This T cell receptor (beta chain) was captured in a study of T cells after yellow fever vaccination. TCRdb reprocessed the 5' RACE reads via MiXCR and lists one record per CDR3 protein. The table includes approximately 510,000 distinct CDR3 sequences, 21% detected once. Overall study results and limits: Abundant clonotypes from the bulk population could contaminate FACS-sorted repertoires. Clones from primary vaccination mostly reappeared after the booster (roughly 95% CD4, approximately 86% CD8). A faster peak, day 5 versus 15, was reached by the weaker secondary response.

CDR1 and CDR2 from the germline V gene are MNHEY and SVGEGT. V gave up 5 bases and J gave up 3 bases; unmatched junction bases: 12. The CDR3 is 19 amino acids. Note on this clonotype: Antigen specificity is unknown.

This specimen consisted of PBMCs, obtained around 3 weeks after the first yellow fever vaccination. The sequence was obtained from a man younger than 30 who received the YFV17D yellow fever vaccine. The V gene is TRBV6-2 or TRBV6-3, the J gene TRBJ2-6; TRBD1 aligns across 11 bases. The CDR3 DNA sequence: TGTGCCAGCAGTCTCGGACGGACAGGGGGCGTATATGGGGCCAACGTCCTGACTTTC. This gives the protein CASSLGRTGGVYGANVLTF.